This T cell receptor beta chain derives from a study of T cells in Graves' hyperthyroidism and ophthalmopathy. This clonotype was recorded at least ten times. Amplification yielded TCR beta CDR3 regions, with RNA transcripts as the source. HTBI primers were used for first-round RT-PCR of the TCR CDR3. One entry per CDR3 protein, called by TCRdb with MiXCR from the multiplex PCR reads. Altogether around 620,000 distinct CDR3 sequences are present, 13% to 15% being singletons, with the ten largest covering roughly 7%. Thyroid ultrasound and orbital computed tomography, with clinical symptoms and serum thyroxine and TRAb, informed diagnoses. The CDR3 contains 16 residues. V shed 7 bases and J 0 bases; nucleotides not matched to a gene: 12. The germline V gene encodes CDR1 GTSNPN and CDR2 SVGIG (reference sequence).

The source is a young woman with Graves' ophthalmopathy. The sample was blood. This chain connects TRBV30 to TRBJ1-1, with 9 bases that match TRBD1. The CDR3, as DNA: TGTGCCTCTCCGGGACAGGGCCCTAAAATGAACACTGAAGCTTTCTTT. Residues: CASPGQGPKMNTEAFF. Supplemented by reference TRBV30 and TRBJ1-1, the full variable domain reads SQTIHQWPATLVQPVGSPLSLECTVEGTSNPNLYWYRQAAGRGLQLLFYSVGIGQISSEVPQNLSASRPQDRQFILSSKKLLLSDSGFYLCASPGQGPKMNTEAFFGQGTRLTVV.